This T cell receptor beta chain was identified in a study of metastatic and nonmetastatic thyroid tumors. Study summary: The authors compared repertoires across blood and tumor or nodule tissue from malignant and benign thyroid patients.

In the authors' methods: Between-group CDR3 differences, defined by clinicopathological status, yielded a distant-metastasis classifier for papillary thyroid cancer. TCRdb reanalyzed the PCR reads via MiXCR. TCRdb assigned the V and J calls; the authors' analysis was not used. The sample includes about 14,000 clones, 25% to 35% of them seen just once. The CDR3 covers 16 residues. Germline V gene data show CDR1 as SNHLY and CDR2 as FYNNEI. Deletions cut 0 bases from V and 0 bases from J, with 12 bases between. Notes on the study in general: As reported, TCR beta diversity in blood and tumor was significantly higher in malignant thyroid tumors than in benign nodules.

No treatment of any kind had been given to any patient before thyroid surgery. Regarding this clone: The antigen remains unidentified.

The J gene is TRBJ2-7, the V gene TRBV2; a weak D match, TRBD1 (5 bases). What was sequenced was tumor tissue. The clonotype comes from a female donor with papillary thyroid cancer or a benign thyroid nodule (not recorded which). Some clones in this sample may be carry-over from other donors' samples. CDR3 bases: TGTGCCAGCAGTGAAGCGGTAGGGGATCGCTCCTACGAGCAGTACTTC. Translated, it gives CASSEAVGDRSYEQYF.